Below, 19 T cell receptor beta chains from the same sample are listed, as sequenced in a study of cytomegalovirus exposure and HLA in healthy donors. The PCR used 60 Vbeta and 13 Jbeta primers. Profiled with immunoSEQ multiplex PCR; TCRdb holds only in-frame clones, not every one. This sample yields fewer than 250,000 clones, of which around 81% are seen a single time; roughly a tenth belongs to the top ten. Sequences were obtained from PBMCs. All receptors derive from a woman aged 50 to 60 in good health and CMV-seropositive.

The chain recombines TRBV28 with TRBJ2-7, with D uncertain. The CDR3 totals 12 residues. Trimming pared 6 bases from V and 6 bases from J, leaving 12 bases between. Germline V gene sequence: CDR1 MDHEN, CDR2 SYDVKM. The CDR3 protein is CASSPRLSEQYF. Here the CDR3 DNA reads TGTGCCAGCAGCCCTAGGCTCTCCGAGCAGTACTTC.

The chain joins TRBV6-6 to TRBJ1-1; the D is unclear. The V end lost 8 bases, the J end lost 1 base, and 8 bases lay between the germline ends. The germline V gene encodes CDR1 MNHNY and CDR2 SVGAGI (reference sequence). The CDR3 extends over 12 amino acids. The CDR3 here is CASVQANTEAFF. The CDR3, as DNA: TGTGCCAGCGTCCAGGCGAACACTGAAGCTTTCTTT.

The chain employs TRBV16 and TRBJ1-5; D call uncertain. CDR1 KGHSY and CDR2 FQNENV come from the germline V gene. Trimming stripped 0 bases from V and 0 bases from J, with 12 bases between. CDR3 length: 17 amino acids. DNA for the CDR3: TGTGCCAGCAGCCAATCGGAGTGGCACAATAGCAATCAGCCCCAGCATTTT. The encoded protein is CASSQSEWHNSNQPQHF.

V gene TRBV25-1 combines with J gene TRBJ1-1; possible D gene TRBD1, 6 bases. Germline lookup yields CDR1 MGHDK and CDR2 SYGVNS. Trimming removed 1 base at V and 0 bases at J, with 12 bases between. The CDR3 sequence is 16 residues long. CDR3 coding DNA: TGTGCCAGCAGTGAATTGTGGGACACGATGAACACTGAAGCTTTCTTT. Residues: CASSELWDTMNTEAFF.

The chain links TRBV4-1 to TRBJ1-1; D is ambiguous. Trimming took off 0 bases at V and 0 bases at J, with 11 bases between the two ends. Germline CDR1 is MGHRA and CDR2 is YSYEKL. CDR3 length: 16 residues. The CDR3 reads CASSQDPYGMNTEAFF. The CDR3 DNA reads TGCGCCAGCAGCCAAGATCCGTACGGGATGAACACTGAAGCTTTCTTT.

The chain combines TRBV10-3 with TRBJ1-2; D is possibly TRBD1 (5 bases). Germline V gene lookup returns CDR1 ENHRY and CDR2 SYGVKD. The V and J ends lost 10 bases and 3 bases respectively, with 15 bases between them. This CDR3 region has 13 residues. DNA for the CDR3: TGTGCCACCTGGGCAGGGTCTGACTATGGCTACACCTTC. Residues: CATWAGSDYGYTF.

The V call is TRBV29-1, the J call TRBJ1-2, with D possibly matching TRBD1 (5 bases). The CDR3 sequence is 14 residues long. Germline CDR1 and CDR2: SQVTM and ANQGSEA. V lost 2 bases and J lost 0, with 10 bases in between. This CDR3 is CSVELPGSNYGYTF. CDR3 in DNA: TGCAGCGTTGAATTGCCAGGGTCTAACTATGGCTACACCTTC.

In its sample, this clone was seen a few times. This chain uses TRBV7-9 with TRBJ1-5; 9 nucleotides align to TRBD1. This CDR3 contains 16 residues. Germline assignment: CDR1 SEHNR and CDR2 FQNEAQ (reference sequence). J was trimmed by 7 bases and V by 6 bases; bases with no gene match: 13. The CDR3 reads CASSNTGGPQGQPQHF. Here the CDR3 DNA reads TGTGCCAGCAGTAATACAGGGGGCCCTCAAGGCCAGCCCCAGCATTTT.

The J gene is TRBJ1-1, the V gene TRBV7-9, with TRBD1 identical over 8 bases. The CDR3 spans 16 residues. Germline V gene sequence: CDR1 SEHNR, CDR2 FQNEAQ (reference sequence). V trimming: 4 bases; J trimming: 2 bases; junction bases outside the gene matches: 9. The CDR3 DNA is TGTGCCAGCAGCTCCCAGGGGGCCGTGAGAAACACTGAAGCTTTCTTT. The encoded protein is CASSSQGAVRNTEAFF.

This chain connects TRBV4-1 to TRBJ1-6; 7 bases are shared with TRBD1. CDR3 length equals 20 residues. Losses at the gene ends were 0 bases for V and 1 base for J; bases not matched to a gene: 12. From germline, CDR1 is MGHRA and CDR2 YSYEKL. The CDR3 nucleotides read TGCGCCAGCAGCCAAGATCGCGGAGGGGGCGGGAATTCCTATAATTCACCCCTCCACTTT. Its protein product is CASSQDRGGGGNSYNSPLHF.

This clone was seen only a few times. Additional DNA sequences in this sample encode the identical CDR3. CDR3: CASSDSTSGGADTQYF. The CDR3 bases are TGTGCCAGCAGTGACTCGACTAGCGGGGGGGCAGATACGCAGTATTTT. This chain links TRBV6-4 with TRBJ2-3, with 14 bases that match TRBD2. The CDR3 runs to 16 residues. Germline V gene data show CDR1 as MRHNA and CDR2 as SNTAGT. Trimming took 0 bases from V and 4 from J; bases not matched to a gene: 0.

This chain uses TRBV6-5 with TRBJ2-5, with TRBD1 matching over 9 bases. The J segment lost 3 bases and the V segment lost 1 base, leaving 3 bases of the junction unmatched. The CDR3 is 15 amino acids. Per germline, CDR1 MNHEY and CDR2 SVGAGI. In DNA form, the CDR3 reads TGTGCCAGCAGTTACTGGGGACAGGGTAAAGAGACCCAGTACTTC. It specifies CASSYWGQGKETQYF.

The CDR3 is CASSWAVMNTEAFF. For the CDR3, the DNA is TGCGCCAGCAGCTGGGCCGTCATGAACACTGAAGCTTTCTTT. This chain connects TRBV5-1 to TRBJ1-1, with D hard to call. V shed 3 bases and J shed 0 bases, with 9 bases lying between them. Germline V CDR1 and CDR2: SGHRS, YFSETQ. CDR3 length: 14 residues.

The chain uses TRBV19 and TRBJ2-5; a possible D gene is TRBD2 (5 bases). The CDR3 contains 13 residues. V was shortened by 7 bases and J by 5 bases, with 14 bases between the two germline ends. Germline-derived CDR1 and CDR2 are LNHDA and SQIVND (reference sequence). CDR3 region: CASTSSGSETQYF. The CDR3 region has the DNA TGTGCCAGTACCTCGTCGGGATCGGAGACCCAGTACTTC.

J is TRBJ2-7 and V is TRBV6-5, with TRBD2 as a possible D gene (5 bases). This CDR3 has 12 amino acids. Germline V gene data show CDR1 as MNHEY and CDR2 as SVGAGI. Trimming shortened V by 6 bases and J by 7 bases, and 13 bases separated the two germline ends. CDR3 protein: CASSIPGGEQYF. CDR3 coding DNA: TGTGCCAGCAGCATTCCCGGAGGTGAGCAGTACTTC.

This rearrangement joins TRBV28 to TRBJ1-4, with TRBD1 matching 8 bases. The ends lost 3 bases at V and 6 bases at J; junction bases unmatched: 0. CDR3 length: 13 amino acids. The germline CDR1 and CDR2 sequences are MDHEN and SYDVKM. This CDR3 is CASSLTGDEKLFF. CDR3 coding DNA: TGTGCCAGCAGTTTGACAGGGGATGAAAAACTGTTTTTT.

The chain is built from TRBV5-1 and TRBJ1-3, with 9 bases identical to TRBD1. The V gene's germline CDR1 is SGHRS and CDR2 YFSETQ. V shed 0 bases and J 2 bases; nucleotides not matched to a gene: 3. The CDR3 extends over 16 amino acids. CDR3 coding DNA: TGCGCCAGCAGCTTGGAACAGGGGGCAGCTGGAAACACCATATATTTT. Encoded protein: CASSLEQGAAGNTIYF.

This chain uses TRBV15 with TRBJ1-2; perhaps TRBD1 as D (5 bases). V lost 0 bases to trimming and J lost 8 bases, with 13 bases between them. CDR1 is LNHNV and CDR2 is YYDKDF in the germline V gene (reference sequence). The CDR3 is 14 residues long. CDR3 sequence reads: CATSRDRELGGYTF. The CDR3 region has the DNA TGTGCCACCAGCAGAGACAGGGAACTGGGGGGCTACACCTTC.

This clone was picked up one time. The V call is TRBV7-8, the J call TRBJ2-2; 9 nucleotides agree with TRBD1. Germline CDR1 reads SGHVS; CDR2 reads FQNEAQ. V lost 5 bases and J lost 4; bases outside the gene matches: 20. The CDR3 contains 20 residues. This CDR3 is CASSVGISRVQGASTGELFF. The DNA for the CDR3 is TGTGCCAGCAGCGTAGGCATTAGCCGGGTACAGGGGGCGAGCACCGGGGAGCTGTTTTTT.